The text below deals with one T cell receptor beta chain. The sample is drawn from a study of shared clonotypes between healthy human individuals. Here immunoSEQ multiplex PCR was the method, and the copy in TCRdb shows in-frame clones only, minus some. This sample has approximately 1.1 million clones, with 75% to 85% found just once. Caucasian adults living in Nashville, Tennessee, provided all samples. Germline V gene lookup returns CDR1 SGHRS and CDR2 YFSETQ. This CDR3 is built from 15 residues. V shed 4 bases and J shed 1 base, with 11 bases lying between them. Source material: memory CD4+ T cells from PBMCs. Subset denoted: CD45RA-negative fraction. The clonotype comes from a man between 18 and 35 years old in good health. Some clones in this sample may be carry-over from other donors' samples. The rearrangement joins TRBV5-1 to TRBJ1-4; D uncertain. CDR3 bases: TGCGCCAGCAGCCCGGGTGGGAAAACTAATGAAAAACTGTTTTTT. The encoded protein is CASSPGGKTNEKLFF.